This T cell receptor beta chain stems from a study of blood T cells in healthy people across ages. Study observations and caveats: Diversity was estimated from one million T cells, and these estimates were considered underestimates.

Trimming shortened V by 6 bases and J by 6 bases, and 6 bases separated the two germline ends. This CDR3 spans 11 amino acids. CDR1 and CDR2 (germline): MNHEY, SMNVEV (reference sequence). This clonotype has only a few counts. Its antigen is unknown. With a J-beta primer mix and a sample-barcoded 5' primer, a second PCR ran roughly 7 to 11 cycles. Each TCR beta cDNA got a 12-nucleotide random molecular identifier. TCRdb ran MiXCR on the 5' RACE reads and lists one entry per CDR3 protein. The repertoire holds hundreds of thousands of distinct CDR3 sequences, with more than 50% as singletons. Those donating, healthy Caucasian individuals from Russia, were aged about 6 to 100.

The sequence came from a man aged 40-49 years in good health. The source material was blood. The gene calls are TRBV27 and TRBJ2-1, with D hard to call. The CDR3 sequence: CASSTSNEQFF. In nucleotides, the CDR3 is TGTGCCAGCAGCACTTCCAATGAGCAGTTCTTC.